This T cell receptor beta chain was observed in a study of cytomegalovirus exposure and HLA in healthy donors. Broader study findings: Most TCRs appeared rarely, but some public TCRs recurred in many donors. A later analysis by the authors found several of the most significant clusters apparently linked to common viral pathogens.

This clone was recorded a few times. Its antigen is currently unknown. CDR3 length: 15 residues. The germline V gene encodes CDR1 LNHDA and CDR2 SQIVND (reference sequence). With 7 bases removed from V and 7 bases from J, the gap between germline ends came to 19 bases. Nominal health characterized the donors when sampled, though unrecorded immune exposures were likely. Both 60 Vbeta primers and 13 Jbeta primers went into the PCR. The repertoire was sequenced with immunoSEQ multiplex PCR; TCRdb's copy has only in-frame clones and lacks some. The sample lists some 57,000 clones; roughly 90% were seen once.

Sequencing was done on a sample of PBMCs. The receptor's source is a man aged 30 to 39 in good health and CMV-seropositive. The gene calls are TRBV19 and TRBJ1-4; D is possibly TRBD1 (5 bases). The CDR3 loop is CASTGVGAVGEKLFF. Here the CDR3 DNA reads TGTGCCAGTACGGGGGTCGGGGCGGTTGGTGAAAAACTGTTTTTT.